The T cell receptor beta chain described here comes from a study of OX40 agonist ivuxolimab in advanced cancers. For the study in its entirety: Ivuxolimab was a fully human IgG2 agonistic monoclonal antibody targeting the costimulatory receptor OX40 (CD134). The paper covers the monotherapy dose-escalation part of the phase I ivuxolimab trial, which included N of about 50 patients. Partial responses were achieved by three dose-escalation patients, of whom one had hepatocellular carcinoma and two had cutaneous melanoma. Intravenous ivuxolimab was administered to patients every 2 weeks at six dose levels: 0.01, 0.1, 0.3, 1.5, 3 and 10 mg/kg. Patients were allowed to have had prior anti-PD-1, anti-PD-L1 or anti-CTLA-4 therapy, and about 40% of the dose-escalation patients had been treated with checkpoint inhibitors. Of the 50 to 55 patients in dose escalation, about 20 had hepatocellular carcinoma, about 15 had melanoma, 9 had renal cell carcinoma and 9 had head and neck cancer. Peripheral TCRbeta sequencing aimed to test whether ivuxolimab altered TCR sequence diversity and caused clonal T-cell expansion. A male proportion of 75% to 85% and a mean age of approximately 61 years, ranging from about 20 to 85, were recorded for the dose-escalation cohort. Broader findings and caveats from the paper: The antigen specificity of the peripheral T cells that underwent clonal expansion was not determined. In partial responders in the 0.1-3.0 mg/kg groups, normalized peripheral clonal expansion was found to be among the lowest, especially among CD8+ T cells. At doses from 0.1 to 3.0 mg/kg, clonal expansion was seen in both CD4+ and CD8+ blood T cells between baseline and week 6. After ivuxolimab, more expanded clones were found on average in CD8+ T cells than in CD4+ T cells. Low levels of normalized T-cell clonal expansion were also seen in some nonresponding patients.

The CDR3 measures 15 amino acids from cysteine to phenylalanine. Only the CDR3 portion is preserved as DNA: 45 bases, with reading frame beginning at the first base. A distance of 9 bases separates the germline ends of V and J, which lose 1 base and 0 bases respectively. Based on the germline V gene, the CDR1 and CDR2 sequences are SGHAT and FQNNGV. About this clone: There is no known antigen for this receptor. Nothing much larger sits one base from this clone, and base qualities are not available.

Patients with a history of autoimmune disease or receiving systemic immunosuppression were excluded from the trial. Peripheral blood for TCR sequencing was drawn from every dose cohort at baseline, at cycle 4 day 1 and at cycle 7 day 1. Samples were obtained from an open-label, multicenter, first-in-human phase I dose-escalation trial of ivuxolimab. Adults with locally advanced or metastatic melanoma, renal cell, hepatocellular, or head and neck squamous cell carcinoma were enrolled in the trial. Before TCR sequencing, CD4+ T cells and CD8+ T cells from peripheral blood were sorted into separate populations. For sequencing of the TCRbeta CDR3 region, genomic DNA was extracted from the sorted cells. The immunoSEQ Assay was used for sequencing of TCRbeta CDR3 regions. TCRdb re-hosts the immuneACCESS table, in-frame sequences only. Its copies lack some clones; in the studies checked, an unresolved V gene accounts for under half of them, and the cause for the rest is not known. The sample table lists about 83,000 clones, approximately 91% of them with a count of one. 0.71% of the sample is taken by the ten largest.

The sequence came from an adult with an advanced solid tumor such as melanoma, head and neck, liver or kidney cancer. The sequence links TRBV11-2 to TRBJ2-5; the D gene is perhaps TRBD1, on 5 matching bases. Specimen: CD4+ or CD8+ T cells sorted from blood, collected in a trial of the OX40 agonist ivuxolimab. The CDR3: CASSLAGLDQETQYF. The nucleotide sequence reads as follows: TGTGCCAGCAGCTTAGCAGGGCTAGACCAAGAGACCCAGTACTTC.